These T cell receptor beta chains were read from a single sample in a study of shared clonotypes between healthy human individuals. Generated by immunoSEQ multiplex PCR, the TCRdb table keeps only in-frame clones and is missing some. The data show some 2,000,000 clones, less than 95% seen once. The source material was naive CD8+ T cells sorted from blood. These receptor sequences come from a man aged 18-30 years in good health. Each CDR3 is given without its conserved first and last residue. The order of the fields is J gene, V gene, clone size, CDR3 protein. Clone size is not always given. Where it is, it says once, few, many or a class for expanded clones.

j_call: TRBJ1-5; v_call: TRBV28; clone_size: .; cdr3_aa: ASSLPAVSNQPQH
j_call: TRBJ2-7; v_call: TRBV29-1; clone_size: .; cdr3_aa: SAVIEGQGI
j_call: TRBJ2-7; v_call: TRBV13; clone_size: .; cdr3_aa: ASSLGRAYEQY
j_call: TRBJ2-7; v_call: TRBV4-1; clone_size: .; cdr3_aa: ASSHRTGGAYEQY
j_call: TRBJ2-1; v_call: TRBV5-6; clone_size: .; cdr3_aa: ASSLGTPNEQF
j_call: TRBJ1-2; v_call: TRBV27; clone_size: .; cdr3_aa: ASSLRQGNIYGYT
j_call: TRBJ2-7; v_call: TRBV4-3; clone_size: .; cdr3_aa: ASSQEREVDEQY
j_call: TRBJ1-2; v_call: TRBV15; clone_size: few; cdr3_aa: ATSRDLGTQPAGYT
j_call: TRBJ1-4; v_call: TRBV9; clone_size: once; cdr3_aa: ASSVDGSDEKLF
j_call: TRBJ1-6; v_call: TRBV5-6; clone_size: .; cdr3_aa: ASSFWGQGGSPLH
j_call: TRBJ2-1; v_call: TRBV7-2; clone_size: .; cdr3_aa: ASSPDADGYNEQF
j_call: TRBJ1-2; v_call: TRBV28; clone_size: .; cdr3_aa: ASSLVGTEDYGYT
j_call: TRBJ2-2; v_call: TRBV2; clone_size: .; cdr3_aa: ASIRDSTGELF
j_call: TRBJ2-3; v_call: TRBV4-1; clone_size: .; cdr3_aa: ASSQDSPPSTADTQY
j_call: TRBJ2-4; v_call: TRBV6-5; clone_size: .; cdr3_aa: ASSYTHQHIQY
j_call: TRBJ1-6; v_call: TRBV27; clone_size: .; cdr3_aa: ASSLQWQGPYNSPLH
j_call: TRBJ1-1; v_call: TRBV5-6; clone_size: .; cdr3_aa: ASSGTGSNTEAF
j_call: TRBJ2-7; v_call: TRBV30; clone_size: few; cdr3_aa: AWSLTGAEKQY
j_call: TRBJ2-7; v_call: TRBV2; clone_size: .; cdr3_aa: ASSEVYEQY
j_call: TRBJ2-1; v_call: TRBV7-9; clone_size: .; cdr3_aa: ASSLVDPEQF
j_call: TRBJ2-1; v_call: TRBV11-2; clone_size: .; cdr3_aa: ASSLPGRDEQF
j_call: TRBJ1-4; v_call: TRBV5-4; clone_size: .; cdr3_aa: ASSLGGEKLF
j_call: TRBJ2-1; v_call: TRBV2; clone_size: .; cdr3_aa: ASSEAGNEQF
j_call: TRBJ1-3; v_call: TRBV29-1; clone_size: .; cdr3_aa: SVRTVMSSGNTIY
j_call: TRBJ2-2; v_call: TRBV29-1; clone_size: .; cdr3_aa: SVDSSGPGELF
j_call: TRBJ2-7; v_call: TRBV6-1; clone_size: .; cdr3_aa: ASSHRTESYEQY
j_call: TRBJ2-3; v_call: TRBV5-1; clone_size: .; cdr3_aa: ASTSGREYTDTQY
j_call: TRBJ2-1; v_call: TRBV4-3; clone_size: .; cdr3_aa: ASSQEWLAGDNEQF